Below are 28 T cell receptor beta chains sequenced from a single sample in a study of blood T cell repertoires in COVID-19. Some clones are missing from TCRdb's copy, which holds only in-frame ones; the method was immunoSEQ multiplex PCR. The data show about 350,000 clones, roughly nine tenths seen once. The sequenced material came from PBMCs or T cells enriched from blood (not recorded which). These receptors were taken from a woman aged 25-40 years who had recovered from COVID-19.

V gene TRBV19 combines with J gene TRBJ2-1; 8 positions match TRBD1. The CDR3 is made up of 15 amino acids. V lost 5 bases, J lost 7 bases, and 10 bases stayed unmatched. Germline-derived CDR1 and CDR2 are LNHDA and SQIVND (reference sequence). CDR3 region: CASSPAQGVDNEQFF. CDR3 nucleotide sequence: TGTGCCAGTAGTCCGGCACAGGGGGTTGATAATGAGCAGTTCTTC.

V is TRBV15 and J is TRBJ2-1; no clear D. Germline V gene lookup returns CDR1 LNHNV and CDR2 YYDKDF (reference sequence). The CDR3 contains 14 residues. V was trimmed by 5 bases and J by 2 bases, leaving 10 bases between them. The CDR3 DNA reads as TGTGCCACCAGCTTGCGTGAGGCCTACAATGAGCAGTTCTTC. Translating gives CATSLREAYNEQFF.

The chain links TRBV27 to TRBJ1-1, with TRBD1 identical over 7 bases. The germline V gene has CDR1 MNHEY and CDR2 SMNVEV (reference sequence). The trim removed 6 bases at V and 2 bases at J, leaving 9 bases unmatched. The CDR3 is 15 residues long. Here the CDR3 DNA reads TGTGCCAGCAGCGCAGCCGGGACAGTTAACACTGAAGCTTTCTTT. The encoded protein is CASSAAGTVNTEAFF.

This CDR3 reads CASSVDSYRGTEAFF. As DNA, the CDR3 is TGTGCCAGCAGTGTCGATTCATATCGGGGCACTGAAGCTTTCTTT. The chain has TRBV2 and TRBJ1-1, with unresolved D. V lost 4 bases to trimming and J lost 4 bases, with 16 bases between them. Germline values: CDR1 SNHLY, CDR2 FYNNEI. This CDR3 region has 15 residues.

The CDR3 region has the DNA TGTGCCAGCTCCTCGACCCTCGGGCGGGACACCATATATTTT. It translates to CASSSTLGRDTIYF. The chain links TRBV6-5 to TRBJ1-3, with D hard to call. The CDR3 consists of 14 residues. Trimming shortened V by 8 bases and J by 8 bases, and 19 bases separated the two germline ends. Germline loops: CDR1 MNHEY, CDR2 SVGAGI.

A single count supports this clone. This chain joins TRBV6-1 and TRBJ2-7, with D perhaps TRBD2 (7 bases). Germline values: CDR1 MNHNS, CDR2 SASEGT. CDR3 length: 13 amino acids. With 3 bases removed from V and 6 bases from J, the gap between germline ends came to 12 bases. CDR3 in DNA: TGTGCCAGCAGTGAGCATAGGGGGGGCGAGCAGTACTTC. Protein product: CASSEHRGGEQYF.

The rearrangement links TRBV6-5 to TRBJ1-2; D uncertain. Germline lookup yields CDR1 MNHEY and CDR2 SVGAGI. The CDR3 has 15 amino acids. Trimming took 2 bases from V and 4 from J, leaving 14 bases between them. The chain's CDR3 is CASSYPGRVGYGYTF. In DNA, the CDR3 is TGTGCCAGCAGTTACCCCGGGAGGGTGGGCTATGGCTACACCTTC.

The J gene is TRBJ1-2, the V gene TRBV10-3; 7 bases match TRBD1. Unmatched junction bases numbered 5, after V lost 3 bases and J lost 4 bases. CDR1 is ENHRY, CDR2 SYGVKD, per germline. The CDR3 is 14 residues long. The CDR3 nucleotides are TGTGCCATCAGTGATCATGACAGGGCCTATGGCTACACCTTC. Protein product: CAISDHDRAYGYTF.

The chain joins TRBV7-9 to TRBJ1-2, with 8 positions matching TRBD1. The CDR3 is 13 amino acids. Germline CDR1 reads SEHNR; CDR2 reads FQNEAQ (reference sequence). J lost 3 bases, V lost 4 bases, and 1 base had no gene match. CDR3: CASSSTGDYGYTF. CDR3 bases: TGTGCCAGCAGCTCGACAGGGGACTATGGCTACACCTTC. Based on the CDR3 plus reference TRBV7-9 and TRBJ1-2, the full variable domain is DTGVSQNPRHKITKRGQNVTFRCDPISEHNRLYWYRQTLGQGPEFLTYFQNEAQLEKSRLLSDRFSAERPKGSFSTLEIQRTEQGDSAMYLCASSSTGDYGYTFGSGTRLTVV.

The V gene is TRBV5-1, the J gene TRBJ1-2; maybe TRBD1 (5 bases). Germline CDR1 reads SGHRS; CDR2 reads YFSETQ. The CDR3 totals 13 residues. Trimming cost V 1 base and J 7 bases, with 11 bases left between them. This CDR3 is CASSLSAGSGYTF. The CDR3, as DNA: TGCGCCAGCAGCTTGTCGGCAGGGTCTGGCTACACCTTC.

The rearrangement links TRBV3-1 (or the pseudogene TRBV3-2) to TRBJ2-7; TRBD2 matches 7 bases. The CDR3 sequence is 14 residues long. Germline V gene sequence: CDR1 LGHDT, CDR2 YNNKEL (reference sequence). Trimming removed 2 bases from V and 2 bases from J; junction bases left unmatched: 3. CDR3 nucleotide sequence: TGTGCCAGCAGCCAAATCGGGGGGACCTACGAGCAGTACTTC. Protein sequence: CASSQIGGTYEQYF.

The genes are TRBV9 and TRBJ1-2, with D maybe TRBD1 (5 bases). CDR1 and CDR2 (germline): SGDLS, YYNGEE. The CDR3 loop spans 14 amino acids. V was trimmed by 2 bases and J by 0 bases, leaving 8 bases between them. Here the CDR3 reads CASSVDTTNYGYTF. The CDR3 DNA is TGTGCCAGCAGCGTGGACACAACTAACTATGGCTACACCTTC.

The V and J genes are TRBV19 and TRBJ2-1, with D possibly being TRBD1 (6 bases). CDR3 length equals 14 residues. CDR1 and CDR2 from the germline V gene are LNHDA and SQIVND (reference sequence). The V gene lost 2 bases and the J gene lost 6 bases, with 11 bases spanning the gap. CDR3 in DNA: TGTGCCAGTAGTATATACAGGGAAGGCAATGAGCAGTTCTTC. Amino acids: CASSIYREGNEQFF.

The V call is TRBV12-3 or TRBV12-4, the J call TRBJ1-2; D remains unclear. This CDR3 region has 11 residues. V was pared by 6 bases and J by 2 bases, with 4 bases between. The CDR3 DNA reads as TGTGCCAGCAGGCAGAACTATGGCTACACCTTC. It translates to CASRQNYGYTF.

This chain uses TRBV10-3 with TRBJ1-1; 7 nucleotides match TRBD1. Germline assignment: CDR1 ENHRY and CDR2 SYGVKD. The CDR3 is 14 residues long. The junction had 5 bases not matched to a gene; V was cut back by 7 bases and J by 0 bases. Here the CDR3 DNA reads TGTGCCATCACTATGACAGGGCTGAACACTGAAGCTTTCTTT. Its protein is CAITMTGLNTEAFF.

The chain links TRBV3-1 (or the pseudogene TRBV3-2) to TRBJ1-2, with 7 bases matching TRBD1. Germline V gene data show CDR1 as LGHDT and CDR2 as YNNKEL (reference sequence). The ends lost 2 bases at V and 4 bases at J; junction bases unmatched: 4. The length of the CDR3 is 14 residues. The DNA for the CDR3 is TGTGCCAGCAGCCAAACGACAGGGACCTATGGCTACACCTTC. Encoded protein: CASSQTTGTYGYTF.

V usage is TRBV7-9 and J usage is TRBJ1-4; D remains unclear. This CDR3 is 15 amino acids long. Germline CDR1 is SEHNR and CDR2 is FQNEAQ (reference sequence). The V end lost 5 bases, the J end lost 5 bases, and 15 bases lay between the germline ends. DNA for the CDR3: TGTGCCAGCAGCAACGCCGGTCTTACCAATGAAAAACTGTTTTTT. Translating gives CASSNAGLTNEKLFF.

This chain links TRBV4-3 with TRBJ1-2; the D is unclear. The CDR3 consists of 13 residues. Per the germline V gene, CDR1 is LGHNA and CDR2 is YSLEER. The V and J ends lost 4 bases and 7 bases respectively, with 13 bases between them. The CDR3 region is CASSPRPLSGYTF. The CDR3 coding sequence is TGCGCCAGCAGCCCCAGGCCCCTTTCTGGCTACACCTTC.

The chain recombines TRBV6-1 with TRBJ1-2; D is possibly TRBD1 (5 bases). The CDR3 is made up of 15 amino acids. Germline CDR1 reads MNHNS; CDR2 reads SASEGT. Trimming took off 0 bases at V and 2 bases at J, with 10 bases between the two ends. For the CDR3, the DNA is TGTGCCAGCAGTGAAGCGGACATAAGAAACTATGGCTACACCTTC. Amino acids: CASSEADIRNYGYTF.

A note on this clone: One end of the junction varies from germline; a read error may be responsible. The V and J genes are TRBV7-2 and TRBJ2-3, with 8 bases identical to TRBD2. Germline-derived CDR1 and CDR2 are SGHTA and FQGNSA. The CDR3 loop spans 14 amino acids. CDR3 bases: TGTGCCAGCAGCTTAGGCCTCCCGGGCGGGGGGTGGCATTTT. Amino acid sequence: CASSLGLPGGGWHF.

This rearrangement joins TRBV7-6 to TRBJ2-5; 8 bases are shared with TRBD1. Germline V gene data show CDR1 as SGHVS and CDR2 as FNYEAQ. V gave up 2 bases and J gave up 3 bases; unmatched junction bases: 2. The CDR3 contains 14 residues. Written as DNA, the CDR3 is TGTGCCAGCAGCTTATTGGGACAGGAAGAGACCCAGTACTTC. Translating gives CASSLLGQEETQYF.

The genes are TRBV30 and TRBJ2-2, with 9 bases fitting TRBD1. CDR3 length: 16 residues. V was clipped by 1 base and J by 4 bases; unmatched bases: 7. The germline V gene encodes CDR1 GTSNPN and CDR2 SVGIG (reference sequence). In DNA, the CDR3 is TGTGCCTGGAGTGGAGGACAGGGGAGATTCACCGGGGAGCTGTTTTTT. Its protein is CAWSGGQGRFTGELFF.

The V call is TRBV28, the J call TRBJ1-6; D possibly corresponds to TRBD1 (6 bases). The CDR3 has 14 amino acids. Trimming removed 3 bases from V and 9 bases from J, with 12 bases in between. Germline V lookup: CDR1 MDHEN, CDR2 SYDVKM. For the CDR3, the DNA is TGTGCCAGCAGTTTGCGGGGGGCTGGTTCACCCCTCCACTTT. This codes for CASSLRGAGSPLHF.

This chain joins TRBV19 and TRBJ1-2; TRBD1 agrees at 7 bases. The CDR3 totals 17 residues. Germline CDR1 LNHDA, CDR2 SQIVND (reference sequence). With 3 bases clipped from V and 5 bases from J, the junction kept 15 bases outside the gene matches. The CDR3 bases are TGTGCCAGTAGTATGACGGCCCGCAGGACAGGACTTTATGGCTACACCTTC. This encodes CASSMTARRTGLYGYTF.

This chain uses TRBV25-1 with TRBJ2-5, with D possibly TRBD2 on 6 matching bases. CDR1 is MGHDK, CDR2 SYGVNS, per germline. V shed 3 bases and J shed 0 bases, with 11 bases lying between them. The CDR3 is 15 residues long. The CDR3 loop is CASSEGLKYQETQYF. The CDR3 region has the DNA TGTGCCAGCAGTGAGGGACTTAAGTACCAAGAGACCCAGTACTTC.

The rearrangement uses TRBV18 and TRBJ1-4; 9 bases align to TRBD1. V dropped 6 bases and J dropped 0; count of bases not matched to a gene: 8. Germline assignment: CDR1 KGHSH and CDR2 LQKENI. This CDR3 contains 17 residues. The CDR3, as DNA: TGTGCCAGCTCGCGGGACAGGGAAGTCTCAACTAATGAAAAACTGTTTTTT. This codes for CASSRDREVSTNEKLFF.

J is TRBJ2-7 and V is TRBV14; D is possibly TRBD2 (7 bases). Between the trimmed V and J ends, which lost 1 base and 5 bases, there was a span of 15 bases. There are 15 residues in the CDR3. Germline CDR1 and CDR2: SGHDN and FVKESK. The CDR3: CASSQGGRGGNEQYF. CDR3 nucleotides: TGTGCCAGCAGCCAAGGTGGAAGGGGGGGTAACGAGCAGTACTTC. The whole variable domain, filled in from reference TRBV14 and TRBJ2-7, reads EAGVTQFPSHSVIEKGQTVTLRCDPISGHDNLYWYRRVMGKEIKFLLHFVKESKQDESGMPNNRFLAERTGGTYSTLKVQPAELEDSGVYFCASSQGGRGGNEQYFGPGTRLTVT.

The chain combines TRBV5-1 with TRBJ1-3; 11 positions agree with TRBD1. The CDR3 sequence is 19 residues long. From germline, CDR1 is SGHRS and CDR2 YFSETQ. Losses at the gene ends were 4 bases for V and 1 base for J; bases not matched to a gene: 13. The CDR3 DNA reads TGCGCCAGCAGCGAAGGGACAGGGGGACTACTTGTATCTGGAAACACCATATATTTT. It is translated as CASSEGTGGLLVSGNTIYF.